A selection of T cell receptor beta chains follows, all from one sample in a study of identical twins. TCRdb re-called the 5' RACE reads through MiXCR, storing one row per CDR3 protein. The sample comprises approximately 220,000 distinct CDR3 sequences, roughly 10% of which are singletons, and 5% to 6.5% rests with the top ten. Sequenced material: memory (CD45RO+) T cells sorted from blood. The receptors here all came from a woman younger than 35 in good health. Each CDR3 is given with its conserved first and last residue. The D gene is left open where the match is weak. Clone sizes are given selectively: once, few, many, or a class where the clone is expanded.

>TRBD1|TRBV11-2|many|TRBJ1-2
TGTGCCAGCAGCCCAAACAGGGGACCTAACTATGGCTACACCTTC
CASSPNRGPNYGYTF
>-|TRBV24-1|many|TRBJ1-2
TGTGCCACCAGTGATTTGATAGGCGGCTACACCTTC
CATSDLIGGYTF
>-|TRBV5-1|few|TRBJ1-3
TGCGCCAGCAGCTTTGGCGACAGATACTCTGGAAACACCATATATTTT
CASSFGDRYSGNTIYF
>TRBD2|TRBV12-3/TRBV12-4|few|TRBJ2-5
TGTGCCAGCAGCCCTCCGGGACTAGCGGGGGGGACCCAGTACTTC
CASSPPGLAGGTQYF
>-|TRBV5-1|few|TRBJ2-1
TGCGCCAGCAGCTTGGGCAAGATGAACAATGAGCAGTTCTTC
CASSLGKMNNEQFF
>TRBD2|TRBV5-1|few|TRBJ2-2
TGCGCCAGCAGCTTCAAGACTAGCGGGACCGCCGGGGAGCTGTTTTTT
CASSFKTSGTAGELFF
>-|TRBV6-1|many|TRBJ2-7
TGTGCCAGCAGCAAGATTCAGGGCCTTAGGGGCGAGCAGTACTTC
CASSKIQGLRGEQYF
>-|TRBV11-2|few|TRBJ1-1
TGTGCCAGCAGCCCCTTTGGGCCAGGGAAGACTGAAGCTTTCTTT
CASSPFGPGKTEAFF
>-|TRBV20-1|many|TRBJ1-6
TGCAGTGCTAATGGGGCGGGTAATTCACCCCTCCACTTT
CSANGAGNSPLHF
>TRBD1|TRBV3-1|few|TRBJ1-3
TGTGCCAGCGTGCAGGGGGCTGCTGGAAACACCATATATTTT
CASVQGAAGNTIYF
>TRBD2|TRBV20-1|many|TRBJ2-1
TGCAGTGCTCTAGAGACTAGCGGGATTTACAATGAGCAGTTCTTC
CSALETSGIYNEQFF
>-|TRBV14|few|TRBJ2-3
TGTGCCAGCAGCCCTAATGTCGGGGGTTATACGCAGTATTTT
CASSPNVGGYTQYF
>-|TRBV5-5|many|TRBJ1-3
TGTGCCAGCAGCTTTGGCCTGGCAGGGAGCGGAAACACCATATATTTT
CASSFGLAGSGNTIYF
>-|TRBV5-1|many|TRBJ1-1
TGCGCCAGCAGCTTGCCTGCCCTGAACACTGAAGCTTTCTTT
CASSLPALNTEAFF
>TRBD2|TRBV12-3/TRBV12-4|many|TRBJ2-1
TGTGCCAGCAGGACCGGGACTAGCAAAAAGTTCTACAATGAGCAGTTCTTC
CASRTGTSKKFYNEQFF
>-|TRBV6-2/TRBV6-3|-|TRBJ2-3
TGTGCCAGCAGCCTGGTGGGAGGAGATACGCAGTATTTT
CASSLVGGDTQYF
>TRBD2|TRBV12-3/TRBV12-4|-|TRBJ2-7
TGTGCCAGCAGGGCACTAGCGGGAGGTGACTACGAGCAGTACTTC
CASRALAGGDYEQYF
>-|TRBV10-3|few|TRBJ2-2
TGTGCCTGCGGGCTCGGGGAGCTGTTTTTT
CACGLGELFF
>-|TRBV12-3/TRBV12-4|many|TRBJ1-6
TGTGCCAGCAGTTTTTTACCCCCCTATAATTCACCCCTCCACTTT
CASSFLPPYNSPLHF
>TRBD1|TRBV6-5|few|TRBJ2-2
TGTGCCAGCAGTTACCACGGGACAGGGGGGACCGGGGAGCTGTTTTTT
CASSYHGTGGTGELFF
>-|TRBV3-1|few|TRBJ2-5
TGTGCCAGCAGCCGGAGGGGAAATGACCAAGAGACCCAGTACTTC
CASSRRGNDQETQYF
>-|TRBV7-3|few|TRBJ2-3
TGTGCCAGCAGACCGTCTAGCACAGATACGCAGTATTTT
CASRPSSTDTQYF
>TRBD2|TRBV4-3|many|TRBJ2-2
TGCGCCAGCAGCCAAGACGGGACTAGCGCAACCGGGGAGCTGTTTTTT
CASSQDGTSATGELFF
>-|TRBV11-2|few|TRBJ2-6
TGTGCCAGCAGAGTGATGGGCGTCTTCTCTGGGGCCAACGTCCTGACTTTC
CASRVMGVFSGANVLTF
>-|TRBV20-1|many|TRBJ1-2
TGCAGTGCTCCGAAACAGCGGGGGGCGGTGAATTCGCTGGGCTACACCTTC
CSAPKQRGAVNSLGYTF
>-|TRBV5-5|-|TRBJ2-1
TGTGCCAGCAGCTTGGCCGGTCCGGCAGCCTACAATGAGCAGTTCTTC
CASSLAGPAAYNEQFF
>-|TRBV6-1|few|TRBJ1-6
TGTGCCAGCAGTCAGGGTCCGGGGAATTCACCCCTCCACTTT
CASSQGPGNSPLHF
>-|TRBV19|few|TRBJ2-2
TGTGCCAGTACCAAAGGTCTCTCCGTGGGCGGGGAGCTGTTTTTT
CASTKGLSVGGELFF
>TRBD1|TRBV6-5|-|TRBJ2-7
TGTGCCAGCAGTCTACAGGGGGCGCGGGGCGAGCAGTACTTC
CASSLQGARGEQYF
>-|TRBV20-1|-|TRBJ2-7
TGCAGTGCTATTCCCTTTTCAGGGAGGTACGAGCAGTACTTC
CSAIPFSGRYEQYF
>-|TRBV12-3/TRBV12-4|many|TRBJ1-1
TGTGCCAGCAGTTTAAGGGGAGTTACTGAAGCTTTCTTT
CASSLRGVTEAFF
>-|TRBV30|few|TRBJ2-1
TGTGCCTGGAGTACTGGTGGTGAGCAGTTCTTC
CAWSTGGEQFF
>TRBD2|TRBV5-6|-|TRBJ2-1
TGTGCCAGCAGCTTAGCGGGAGAATATGGTGAGCAGTTCTTC
CASSLAGEYGEQFF
>-|TRBV18|-|TRBJ2-2
TGTGCCAGCTCACCATCGGGGTTCGCGAACACCGGGGAGCTGTTTTTT
CASSPSGFANTGELFF
>-|TRBV3-1|few|TRBJ1-1
TGTGCCAGCAGCCTGCCTGACAGGAACACTGAAGCTTTCTTT
CASSLPDRNTEAFF
>TRBD1|TRBV29-1|many|TRBJ2-7
TGCAGGCCCCCGGGACAGAGCTCCTACGAGCAGTACTTC
CRPPGQSSYEQYF
>-|TRBV12-3/TRBV12-4|-|TRBJ2-1
TGTGCCAGCAGTTTAGTAGACCGGCGGTTCTTC
CASSLVDRRFF
>-|TRBV7-9|many|TRBJ2-1
TGTGCCAGCAGCTTATTCAGTGGTGAGCAGTTCTTC
CASSLFSGEQFF
>-|TRBV5-1|-|TRBJ2-7
TGCGCCAGCAGCTTGGCCATAGGACAGATGGGCTACGAGCAGTACTTC
CASSLAIGQMGYEQYF
>-|TRBV6-5|-|TRBJ2-1
TGTGCCAGCAGCTACAGAGATACAGCGTACAATGAGCAGTTCTTC
CASSYRDTAYNEQFF
>TRBD1|TRBV5-1|-|TRBJ1-2
TGCGCCAGCAGCTATTCCGGGACAGCTGGCTATGGCTACACCTTC
CASSYSGTAGYGYTF
>TRBD2|TRBV4-1|-|TRBJ2-3
TGCGCCAGCAGCCAAGTTGATATGGGACTAGCAGGAGATGCGCAGTATTTT
CASSQVDMGLAGDAQYF
>-|TRBV20-1|few|TRBJ1-1
TGCAGTGCTCCCGACCTATCGAACACTGAAGCTTTCTTT
CSAPDLSNTEAFF
>-|TRBV10-2|many|TRBJ1-4
TGCGCCAGCAGGGACAGCCTGAATGAAAAACTGTTTTTT
CASRDSLNEKLFF
>TRBD2|TRBV7-2|-|TRBJ2-4
TGTGCCAGCAGCTTAGTCCCCGGGCCGGAGGGGAGGGGTTATTTC
CASSLVPGPEGRGYF
>-|TRBV20-1|-|TRBJ2-7
TGCAGTGCTAGAGATCTGCGGGACCCGGGTATTAACGAGCAGTACTTC
CSARDLRDPGINEQYF
>-|TRBV6-1|-|TRBJ2-2
TGTACCTCCAGGGGAGGAACAACAGGGACCGGGGAGCTGTTTTTT
CTSRGGTTGTGELFF
>-|TRBV2|-|TRBJ1-1
TGTGCCAGCAGTGAAGTGTGGGCTGAAGCTTTCTTT
CASSEVWAEAFF
>TRBD1|TRBV12-3/TRBV12-4|few|TRBJ2-7
TGTGCCAGCAGTTTTGGTGACAGGGGCCGGTACGAGCAGTACTTC
CASSFGDRGRYEQYF
>-|TRBV6-5|-|TRBJ2-1
TGTGCCAGCAGTTACTCTCGGGGGGCAAATGAGCAGTTCTTC
CASSYSRGANEQFF
>-|TRBV6-1|-|TRBJ2-2
TGTGCCAGCAGCCTGACCCACGGGACCGGGGAGCTGTTTTTT
CASSLTHGTGELFF
>-|TRBV4-3|-|TRBJ1-4
TGCGCCAGCAGCCAAGGACAGGTGGGGGGTGAAAAACTGTTTTTT
CASSQGQVGGEKLFF
>-|TRBV5-6|many|TRBJ2-1
TGTGCCAGCAGCCGGACATGGGGGAATGAGCAGTTCTTC
CASSRTWGNEQFF
>-|TRBV20-1|-|TRBJ1-1
TGCAGTGCTAGAGACGAGAGACGGGCTGAAGCTTTCTTT
CSARDERRAEAFF